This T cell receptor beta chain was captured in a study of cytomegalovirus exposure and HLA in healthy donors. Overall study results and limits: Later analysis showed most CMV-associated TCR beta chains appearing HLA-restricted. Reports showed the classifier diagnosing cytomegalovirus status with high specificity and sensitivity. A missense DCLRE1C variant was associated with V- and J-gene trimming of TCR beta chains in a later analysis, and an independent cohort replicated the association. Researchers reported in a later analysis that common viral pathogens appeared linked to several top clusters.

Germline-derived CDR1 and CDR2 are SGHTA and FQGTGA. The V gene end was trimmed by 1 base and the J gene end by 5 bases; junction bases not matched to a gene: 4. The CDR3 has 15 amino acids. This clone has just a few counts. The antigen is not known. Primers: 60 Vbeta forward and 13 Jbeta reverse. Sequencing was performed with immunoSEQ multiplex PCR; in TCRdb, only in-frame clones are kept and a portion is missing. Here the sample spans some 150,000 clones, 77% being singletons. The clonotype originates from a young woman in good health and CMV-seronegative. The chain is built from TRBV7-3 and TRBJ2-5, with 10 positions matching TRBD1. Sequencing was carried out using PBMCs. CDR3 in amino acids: CASSLMGQGSETQYF. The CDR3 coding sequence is TGTGCCAGCAGCTTAATGGGACAGGGGTCGGAGACCCAGTACTTC. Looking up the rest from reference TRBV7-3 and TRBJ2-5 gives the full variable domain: GAGVSQTPSNKVTEKGKYVELRCDPISGHTALYWYRQSLGQGPEFLIYFQGTGAADDSGLPNDRFFAVRPEGSVSTLKIQRTERGDSAVYLCASSLMGQGSETQYFGPGTRLLVL.